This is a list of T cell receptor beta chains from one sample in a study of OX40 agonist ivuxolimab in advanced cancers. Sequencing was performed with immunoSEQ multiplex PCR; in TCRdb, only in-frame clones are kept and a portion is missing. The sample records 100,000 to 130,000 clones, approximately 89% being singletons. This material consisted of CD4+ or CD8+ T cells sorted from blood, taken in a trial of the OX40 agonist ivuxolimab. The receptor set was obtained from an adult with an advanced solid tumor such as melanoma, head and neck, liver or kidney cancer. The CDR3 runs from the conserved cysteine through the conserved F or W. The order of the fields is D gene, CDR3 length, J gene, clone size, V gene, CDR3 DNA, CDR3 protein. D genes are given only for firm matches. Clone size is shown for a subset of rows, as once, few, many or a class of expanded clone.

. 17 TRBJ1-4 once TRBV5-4 TGTGCCAGCAGCCGCTACCCCGGACAGACAACTAATGAAAAACTGTTTTTT CASSRYPGQTTNEKLFF
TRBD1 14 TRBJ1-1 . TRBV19 TGTGCCAGTAGTACGGACAGGATTAACACTGAAGCTTTCTTT CASSTDRINTEAFF
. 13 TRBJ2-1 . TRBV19 TGTGCCAGTAGTTTAGGACAGCGCAATGAGCAGTTCTTC CASSLGQRNEQFF
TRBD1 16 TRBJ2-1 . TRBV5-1 TGCGCCAGCAGCTTACGGACAGGGAGCTCCTACAATGAGCAGTTCTTC CASSLRTGSSYNEQFF
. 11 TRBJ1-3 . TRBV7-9 TGTGCCAGCAGCAACCGAAACACCATATATTTT CASSNRNTIYF
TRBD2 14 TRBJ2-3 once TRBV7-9 TGTGCCAGCAGCTTAACTAGCGGGAGAGATACGCAGTATTTT CASSLTSGRDTQYF
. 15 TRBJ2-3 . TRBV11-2 TGTGCCAGCAGCCCCCTTCGCGGAAGCACAGATACGCAGTATTTT CASSPLRGSTDTQYF
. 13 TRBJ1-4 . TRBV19 TGTGCCAGTAATTTCAGGGATGAAGAAAAACTGTTTTTT CASNFRDEEKLFF
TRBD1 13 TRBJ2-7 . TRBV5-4 TGTGCCAGCAGCCAGGGACAGCCCTACGAGCAGTACTTC CASSQGQPYEQYF
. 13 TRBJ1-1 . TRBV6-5 TGTGCCAGCAGTTACGACCCTAACACTGAAGCTTTCTTT CASSYDPNTEAFF
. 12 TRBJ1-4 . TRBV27 TGTGCCAGCAGAGGGCCGGTGGGAGAACTGTTTTTT CASRGPVGELFF
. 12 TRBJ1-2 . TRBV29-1 TGCAGCGTGACAGAGTCTAACTATGGCTACACCTTC CSVTESNYGYTF
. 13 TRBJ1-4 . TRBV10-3 TGTGCCACGAGTAGGGGAAGTAATGAAAAACTGTTTTTT CATSRGSNEKLFF
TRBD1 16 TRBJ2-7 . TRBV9 TGTGCCAGCAGCGTGTTCGACAGGGGGCTTATCCACGAGCAGTACTTC CASSVFDRGLIHEQYF
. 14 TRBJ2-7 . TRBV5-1 TGCGCCAGCAGCTCGGGGGACAAGCTCTACGAGCAGTACTTC CASSSGDKLYEQYF
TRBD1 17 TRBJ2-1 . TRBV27 TGTGCCAGCAGTCAATATTCGGGACAGGGGGTTGGCAATGAGCAGTTCTTC CASSQYSGQGVGNEQFF
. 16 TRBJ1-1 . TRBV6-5 TGTGCCAGCAGTTACTCGATAGGGGGGGCGGTCACTGAAGCTTTCTTT CASSYSIGGAVTEAFF
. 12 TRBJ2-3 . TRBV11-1 TGTGCCAGCAGCTTGCGAGCAGATACGCAGTATTTT CASSLRADTQYF
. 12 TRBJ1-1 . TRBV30 TGTGCCGGGAAACAGGCGAACACTGAAGCTTTCTTT CAGKQANTEAFF
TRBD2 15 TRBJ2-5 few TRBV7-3 TGTGCCAGCAGCGATAGCGGGGGGGTCCAAGAGACCCAGTACTTC CASSDSGGVQETQYF
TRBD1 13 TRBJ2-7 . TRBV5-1 TGCGCCAGTAATGGACAGGGGGCAATGGAGCAGTACTTC CASNGQGAMEQYF
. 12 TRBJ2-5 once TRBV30 TGTGCCTGGAGTTCGCGGTGGGAGACCCAGTACTTC CAWSSRWETQYF
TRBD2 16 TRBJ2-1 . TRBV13 TGTGCCAGCAGTCGCTTACTGACTAGCGGCTACAATGAGCAGTTCTTC CASSRLLTSGYNEQFF
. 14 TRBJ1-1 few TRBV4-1 TGCGCCAGCAGCCAAGTGGGACACAACACTGAAGCTTTCTTT CASSQVGHNTEAFF
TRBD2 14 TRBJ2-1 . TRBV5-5 TGTGCCAGCAGCTTAGCGGGGGTCAACAATGAGCAGTTCTTC CASSLAGVNNEQFF
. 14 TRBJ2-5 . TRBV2 TGTGCCAGCAGTGAAGTACCAGCCCCAGAGACCCAGTACTTC CASSEVPAPETQYF
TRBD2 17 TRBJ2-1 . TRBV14 TGTGCCAGCAGCCAAGACTCGGCGGGAGGGCTGAGGAATGAGCAGTTCTTC CASSQDSAGGLRNEQFF
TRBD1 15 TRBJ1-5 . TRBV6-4 TGTGCCAGCAGTTTGAGACAGGGTCGGGGGCAGCCCCAGCATTTT CASSLRQGRGQPQHF
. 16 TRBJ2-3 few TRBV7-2 TGTGCCAGCAGCTTTCCTCGGAAGGGGAGCACAGATACGCAGTATTTT CASSFPRKGSTDTQYF
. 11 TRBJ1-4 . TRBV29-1 TGCAGCGTTGAAGTTAATGAAAAACTGTTTTTT CSVEVNEKLFF
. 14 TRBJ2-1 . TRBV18 TGTGCCAGCTCACCGCAGGGGGGGAACAATGAGCAGTTCTTC CASSPQGGNNEQFF
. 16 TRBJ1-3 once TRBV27 TGTGCCAGCAGTCCGCGGGACGCTAACTCTGGAAACACCATATATTTT CASSPRDANSGNTIYF
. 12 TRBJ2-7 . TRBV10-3 TGTGCCATCAGTGAGGGCCCCTACGAGCAGTACTTC CAISEGPYEQYF
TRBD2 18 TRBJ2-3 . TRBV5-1 TGCGCCAGCAGTTATGGACTAGCGGGGGGCAGGGACACAGATACGCAGTATTTT CASSYGLAGGRDTDTQYF
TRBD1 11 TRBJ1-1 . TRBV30 TGTGCCTTAGACAGGGTCACTGAAGCTTTCTTT CALDRVTEAFF
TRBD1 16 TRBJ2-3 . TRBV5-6 TGTGCCAGCAGCTACATTGACAGGGGGAGCACAGATACGCAGTATTTT CASSYIDRGSTDTQYF
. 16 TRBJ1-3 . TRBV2 TGTGCCAGCAGGGAGGGGGGAGCTGGCTCTGGAAACACCATATATTTT CASREGGAGSGNTIYF
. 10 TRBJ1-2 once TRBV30 TGTGCCTGGAGTAACTATGGCTACACCTTC CAWSNYGYTF
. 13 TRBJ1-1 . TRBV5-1 TGCGCCAGCAGCAAAGCGGGTGACAGTGAAGCTTTCTTT CASSKAGDSEAFF
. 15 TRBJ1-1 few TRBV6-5 TGTGCCAGCAGTTACTCGGCAGGGTTGAACACTGAAGCTTTCTTT CASSYSAGLNTEAFF
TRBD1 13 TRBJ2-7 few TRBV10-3 TGTGCCATAAGGGACAGGGGGCCGCAGGAGCAGTACTTC CAIRDRGPQEQYF